One and the same sample provided the 26 T cell receptor beta chains below, sequenced in a study of shared clonotypes between healthy human individuals (dated by TCRdb to 2018 to 2020). The method behind the library was the immunoSEQ multiplex PCR assay. Entries here come from immuneACCESS through TCRdb and include only in-frame sequences with V and J called. Some clones fail to appear in such tables; in the studies checked, an unresolved V gene covers under half of the shortfall, and the cause of the remainder is unknown. The sample table lists some 350,000 clones, around 72% of them with a count of one. The ten biggest clones cover 10% to 13% of the sample. The sample was memory CD4+ T cells sorted from blood. In the paper's terms, the cell subset or site label means: CD45RA-negative fraction. The receptors were sampled from a man younger than 45 in good health.

The gene calls are TRBV6-1 and TRBJ2-7, with 7 bases aligning to TRBD1. From germline, CDR1 is MNHNS and CDR2 SASEGT. CDR3 length: 14 amino acids. Trimming at V came to 5 bases and at J to 2 bases, leaving 6 bases not matched to a gene. CDR3 sequence reads: CASSRDSGAYEQYF. In DNA, the CDR3 is TGTGCCAGCAGTAGGGACAGCGGAGCCTACGAGCAGTACTTC.

In this sample, this clone turned up once. The chain recombines TRBV9 with TRBJ2-1; a possible D gene is TRBD1 (7 bases). The CDR3 has 15 amino acids. The V end lost 4 bases, the J end lost 3 bases, and 14 bases lay between the germline ends. Germline lookup yields CDR1 SGDLS and CDR2 YYNGEE. CDR3 bases: TGTGCCAGCAGCCCCCAGGGGGGCCTCTACAATGAGCAGTTCTTC. Translated: CASSPQGGLYNEQFF.

The gene calls are TRBV7-9 and TRBJ1-2, with TRBD1 matching over 7 bases. The CDR3 runs to 13 residues. V trimming: 5 bases; J trimming: 3 bases; junction bases outside the gene matches: 3. CDR1 is SEHNR, CDR2 FQNEAQ, per germline (reference sequence). The CDR3 sequence: CASSEGGDYGYTF. The CDR3 nucleotides read TGTGCCAGCAGCGAAGGGGGCGACTATGGCTACACCTTC.

V and J are TRBV11-2 and TRBJ2-2; 7 bases fit TRBD2. J gave up 2 bases and V 1 base, and 4 bases lay outside the gene matches. CDR1 is SGHAT and CDR2 is FQNNGV in the germline V gene. This CDR3 region has 16 residues. CDR3 in amino acids: CASSLVASGNTGELFF. For the CDR3, the DNA is TGTGCCAGCAGCTTAGTTGCTAGCGGAAACACCGGGGAGCTGTTTTTT.

The rearrangement joins TRBV18 to TRBJ2-1, with 9 positions matching TRBD2. The CDR3 is made up of 15 amino acids. From germline, CDR1 is KGHSH and CDR2 LQKENI. The trim removed 1 base at V and 8 bases at J, leaving 6 bases unmatched. The CDR3 sequence: CASSPRIAGEDEQFF. The CDR3 nucleotides read TGTGCCAGCTCACCACGGATAGCGGGAGAAGATGAGCAGTTCTTC.

The chain links TRBV7-3 to TRBJ2-2; weak D call: TRBD1 (5 bases). CDR3 length: 14 residues. In germline, CDR1 is SGHTA, CDR2 FQGTGA. Between the trimmed V and J ends, which lost 0 bases and 4 bases, there was a span of 6 bases. CDR3 amino acids: CASSLTRGTGELFF. The CDR3, as DNA: TGTGCCAGCAGCTTAACAAGGGGCACCGGGGAGCTGTTTTTT.

The V and J genes are TRBV18 and TRBJ2-2; D perhaps matches TRBD1 (5 bases). V was cut by 2 bases and J by 3 bases, with 16 bases left in between. Germline V gives CDR1 KGHSH, CDR2 LQKENI. CDR3 length equals 17 residues. The CDR3 sequence: CASSPISYRSYTGELFF. The CDR3 DNA reads as TGTGCCAGCTCACCAATATCGTACAGGAGCTACACCGGGGAGCTGTTTTTT.

V gene TRBV7-2 combines with J gene TRBJ2-3, with a weak D call TRBD2 (6 bases). V dropped 1 base and J dropped 2 bases, with 13 bases sitting between them. The CDR3 totals 16 residues. CDR1 and CDR2 (germline): SGHTA, FQGNSA. In DNA form, the CDR3 reads TGTGCCAGCAGCTTAGTACGGGGCGGGAACACAGATACGCAGTATTTT. Its translation is CASSLVRGGNTDTQYF.

The rearrangement links TRBV15 to TRBJ2-3, with D unresolved. The germline CDR1 and CDR2 sequences are LNHNV and YYDKDF (reference sequence). V was cut by 3 bases and J by 1 base, with 14 bases left in between. The CDR3 contains 16 residues. CDR3 nucleotide sequence: TGTGCCACCAGCAGGGGGTTGCTTACGGGCACAGATACGCAGTATTTT. Its protein is CATSRGLLTGTDTQYF.

The sample holds many counts of this clone. This chain links TRBV28 with TRBJ1-1; 8 positions match TRBD1. With V trimmed by 5 bases and J by 5 bases, 4 bases remained unmatched. Germline V CDR1 and CDR2: MDHEN, SYDVKM. This CDR3 has 13 residues. The CDR3 loop reads CASSRTGITEAFF. CDR3 coding DNA: TGTGCCAGCAGTCGGACAGGGATAACTGAAGCTTTCTTT.

This chain joins TRBV29-1 and TRBJ2-7; D remains unclear. The germline V and J ends were trimmed by 2 bases and 2 bases, with 7 bases remaining between them. CDR1 and CDR2 (germline): SQVTM, ANQGSEA. CDR3 length: 12 amino acids. The DNA for the CDR3 is TGCAGCGTTGAAACAGACACCTACGAGCAGTACTTC. Its translation: CSVETDTYEQYF.

The J gene is TRBJ1-5, the V gene TRBV6-1; no reliable D call. The length of the CDR3 is 12 residues. V lost 5 bases to trimming and J lost 5 bases, with 7 bases between them. CDR1 and CDR2 (germline): MNHNS, SASEGT. The CDR3 sequence is CASSSSYQPQHF. Written as DNA, the CDR3 is TGTGCCAGCAGTTCCTCATATCAGCCCCAGCATTTT.

This chain connects TRBV28 to TRBJ1-2; D is possibly TRBD1 (6 bases). Per the germline V gene, CDR1 is MDHEN and CDR2 is SYDVKM. CDR3 length equals 18 residues. Trimming shortened V by 6 bases and J by 8 bases, and 31 bases separated the two germline ends. CDR3 protein: CASSHNDGGHFRFEGYTF. CDR3 DNA sequence: TGTGCCAGCAGCCATAACGACGGGGGGCACTTCCGTTTCGAGGGCTACACCTTC.

This chain connects TRBV29-1 to TRBJ1-2; 8 bases are a match to TRBD1. The CDR3 has 11 residues. J was trimmed by 8 bases and V by 8 bases; bases with no gene match: 7. The V gene's germline CDR1 is SQVTM and CDR2 ANQGSEA. This chain's CDR3 is CSPGQDAGYTF. CDR3 nucleotides: TGCAGCCCGGGACAGGATGCCGGCTACACCTTC.

The chain recombines TRBV19 with TRBJ2-7, with D unresolved. This CDR3 is built from 13 residues. The V gene lost 9 bases and the J gene lost 3 bases, with 15 bases spanning the gap. Germline V gives CDR1 LNHDA, CDR2 SQIVND (reference sequence). The CDR3 bases are TGTGCCAGAGTGCTTTATCAAAACTACGAGCAGTACTTC. It yields the protein CARVLYQNYEQYF.

The rearrangement joins TRBV29-1 to TRBJ2-1, with D hard to call. V lost 5 bases, J lost 10 bases, and 9 bases lay in between. Germline-derived CDR1 and CDR2 are SQVTM and ANQGSEA. CDR3 length equals 10 residues. The DNA of the CDR3 is TGCAGCGTTCTAGGAGCGGAGCAGTTCTTC. As protein: CSVLGAEQFF.

This chain links TRBV2 with TRBJ2-2; possible D gene TRBD2, 5 bases. The length of the CDR3 is 15 residues. V was shortened by 6 bases and J by 0 bases, with 11 bases between the two germline ends. Germline loops: CDR1 SNHLY, CDR2 FYNNEI. CDR3 sequence reads: CASRVGLTNTGELFF. The DNA for the CDR3 is TGTGCCAGCAGGGTAGGACTTACGAACACCGGGGAGCTGTTTTTT.

This sequence joins TRBV10-1 and TRBJ2-1, with D maybe TRBD2 (5 bases). Germline CDR1 is WNHNN and CDR2 is SYGVQD (reference sequence). This CDR3 has 16 amino acids. Between the trimmed V and J ends, which lost 3 bases and 0 bases, there was a span of 12 bases. The CDR3, as DNA: TGCGCCAGCAGTGACCGAGCTAGCTTCTCCTACAATGAGCAGTTCTTC. Its protein product is CASSDRASFSYNEQFF.

This clone was counted between two and nine times. The V and J genes are TRBV9 and TRBJ2-4; possibly TRBD2 for D (6 bases). CDR1 and CDR2 (germline): SGDLS, YYNGEE. This CDR3 spans 16 amino acids. Between the trimmed V and J ends, which lost 2 bases and 8 bases, there was a span of 20 bases. In DNA form, the CDR3 reads TGTGCCAGCAGCGTTACTCCGGGACTTCCCATTGACATTCAGTACTTC. Translation gives CASSVTPGLPIDIQYF.

This rearrangement joins TRBV5-5 to TRBJ1-1; weak D call: TRBD1 (5 bases). CDR1 and CDR2 from the germline V gene are SGHKS and YYEKEE (reference sequence). The CDR3 consists of 14 residues. With 4 bases removed from V and 1 base from J, the gap between germline ends came to 11 bases. In DNA form, the CDR3 reads TGTGCCAGCAGCCGGACACAGAGGAACACTGAAGCTTTCTTT. Protein sequence: CASSRTQRNTEAFF.

The chain recombines TRBV9 with TRBJ1-1; D is unresolved. The CDR3 is made up of 15 amino acids. Trimming took off 2 bases at V and 7 bases at J, with 18 bases between the two ends. Per the germline V gene, CDR1 is SGDLS and CDR2 is YYNGEE. The CDR3 bases are TGTGCCAGCAGCGTTTCCCTGTTCGAGGGAGGTGAAGCTTTCTTT. Protein: CASSVSLFEGGEAFF.

CDR3 nucleotides: TGTGCCAGCAGCGCAGCGGGGGTGCCAGAGACCCAGTACTTC. The encoded protein is CASSAAGVPETQYF. The chain has TRBV9 and TRBJ2-5, with TRBD2 identical over 8 bases. The CDR3 runs to 14 residues. V lost 3 bases to trimming and J lost 4 bases; unmatched junction nucleotides: 5. Germline CDR1 reads SGDLS; CDR2 reads YYNGEE. Complete variable domain (other parts from reference TRBV9 and TRBJ2-5): DSGVTQTPKHLITATGQRVTLRCSPRSGDLSVYWYQQSLDQGLQFLIQYYNGEERAKGNILERFSAQQFPDLHSELNLSSLELGDSALYFCASSAAGVPETQYFGPGTRLLVL.

This clone has a handful of counts. CDR3 residues: CASSYTAGEQYF. The CDR3 DNA is TGTGCCAGCAGTTACACGGCGGGAGAGCAGTACTTC. The chain is built from TRBV27 and TRBJ2-7; tentative D call: TRBD2 (6 bases). The V and J ends lost 4 bases and 7 bases respectively, with 11 bases between them. Germline V gene data show CDR1 as MNHEY and CDR2 as SMNVEV (reference sequence). The length of the CDR3 is 12 residues.

Regarding this clone: At one boundary the junction diverges from the germline segment, which might be a read error. The rearrangement uses TRBV19 and TRBJ2-1, with D possibly matching TRBD1 (6 bases). The CDR3 sequence is 18 residues long. Germline CDR1 is LNHDA and CDR2 is SQIVND (reference sequence). CDR3 DNA: TGTACCAGTAGTATAGTTCCCCTCCAGGGGTATTCAAACAATGAGCAGTTCTTC. Protein product: CTSSIVPLQGYSNNEQFF. The full variable domain, its missing parts supplied by reference TRBV19 and TRBJ2-1, is DGGITQSPKYLFRKEGQNVTLSCEQNLNHDAMYWYRQDPGQGLRLIYYSQIVNDFQKGDIAEGYSVSREKKESFPLTVTSAQKNPTAFYLCTSSIVPLQGYSNNEQFFGPGTRLTVL.

The sample holds one count of this clone. The rearrangement uses TRBV2 and TRBJ1-4; TRBD1 agrees at 9 bases. CDR3 size: 15 residues. The V segment lost 5 bases and the J segment 2 bases; nucleotides outside the gene matches: 3. Looked up from germline, CDR1 is SNHLY and CDR2 is FYNNEI. CDR3 amino acids: CASSNRGLTNEKLFF. The CDR3 region has the DNA TGTGCCAGCAGTAACAGGGGGCTCACTAATGAAAAACTGTTTTTT.

The chain carries TRBV5-6 and TRBJ1-2; a possible D gene is TRBD1 (5 bases). V lost 4 bases and J lost 4, with 11 bases in between. CDR3 length: 13 residues. Per the germline V gene, CDR1 is SGHDT and CDR2 is YYEEEE. The chain's CDR3 is CASSGAGPYGYTF. For the CDR3, the DNA is TGTGCCAGCAGCGGGGCAGGGCCCTATGGCTACACCTTC.